The TCR beta chain under discussion was sequenced for a study of blood T cell repertoires in COVID-19. Repertoires were generated with immunoSEQ multiplex PCR, while TCRdb's copy carries only in-frame clones and drops some. This sample has about 95,000 clones, with approximately 81% found just once. Germline V lookup: CDR1 MNHEY, CDR2 SVGAGI. V lost 5 bases and J lost 4; bases outside the gene matches: 5. The CDR3 contains 14 residues. The source of this sequence is an elderly man with active or convalescent COVID-19. Sequenced material: peripheral blood. The chain recombines TRBV6-5 with TRBJ1-2; 9 nucleotides line up with TRBD1. The DNA for the CDR3 is TGTGCCAGCAGTCGTCCGGGACAGGGCTATGGCTACACCTTC. The encoded protein is CASSRPGQGYGYTF.